This is a list of T cell receptor beta chains from one sample in a study of identical twins. TCRdb used MiXCR to reprocess the 5' RACE reads, holding one entry per CDR3 protein. The table shows 100,000 or so distinct CDR3 sequences, with about 6% occurring only once. The sequencing input was memory T cells sorted from blood. These TCRs come from a woman between 45 and 60 years old in good health. Each CDR3 is given with its conserved first and last residue. Clone size is not always given. Where it is, it says once, few, many or a class for expanded clones.

j_gene: TRBJ2-1
abundance: few
v_gene: TRBV29-1
CDR3aa: CSVTPRTSGMGNEQFF

j_gene: TRBJ2-1
abundance: few
v_gene: TRBV2
CDR3aa: CATKLAGEFYNEQFF

j_gene: TRBJ1-5
abundance: many
v_gene: TRBV4-1
CDR3aa: CASSQIRGEARQPQHF

j_gene: TRBJ2-1
abundance: many
v_gene: TRBV5-1
CDR3aa: CASSLSSGRIDEQFF

j_gene: TRBJ2-1
abundance: few
v_gene: TRBV21-1
CDR3aa: CASSIPSGTGTCNEQFF

j_gene: TRBJ2-4
abundance: many
v_gene: TRBV28
CDR3aa: CASTTQAKNIQYF

j_gene: TRBJ2-3
abundance: many
v_gene: TRBV20-1
CDR3aa: CSAVAGVADTQYF

j_gene: TRBJ1-1
abundance: -
v_gene: TRBV6-5
CDR3aa: CASSYSLTGEPEAFF

j_gene: TRBJ2-3
abundance: many
v_gene: TRBV6-6
CDR3aa: CASWVGVGTDTQYF

j_gene: TRBJ2-3
abundance: many
v_gene: TRBV4-1
CDR3aa: CASSQAVGRSSVDTQYF